This TCR beta chain appears in the sequencing data of a study of blood T cell repertoires in COVID-19. Profiling relied on immunoSEQ multiplex PCR, and the TCRdb table lists in-frame clones only, not all of them. The sample shows a few hundred thousand clones, 86% of them seen only once. From germline, CDR1 is MNHNY and CDR2 SVGAGI (reference sequence). The CDR3 totals 15 residues. Trimming cost V 5 bases and J 4 bases; bases outside gene matches: 9. The sequence was collected from a man aged 60-69 years with acute or convalescent COVID-19. The rearrangement joins TRBV6-6 to TRBJ2-5; TRBD2 aligns across 8 bases. Sequenced: peripheral blood. In DNA form, the CDR3 reads TGTGCCAGCAGTCCCACCGGGACTAGAGGAGAGACCCAGTACTTC. This translates into CASSPTGTRGETQYF.